The 13 T cell receptor beta chains reported below all come from one sample, sequenced in a study of identifying expanded T cells in peripheral blood. Method: immunoSEQ multiplex PCR; TCRdb's copy keeps in-frame clones and lacks some. The top ten clones hold less than 20% of a sample with fewer than 130,000 clones, roughly 90% of them seen once. The sequenced material came from blood. The receptors derive from a person between 18 and 70 years old in good health.

The chain combines TRBV4-1 with TRBJ1-1, with TRBD1 matching 8 bases. The CDR3 runs 15 residues. V lost 2 bases and J lost 5; bases outside the gene matches: 7. Germline values: CDR1 MGHRA, CDR2 YSYEKL. The DNA of the CDR3 is TGCGCCAGCAGCCAAACAGGGGGAAGGCTGACTGAAGCTTTCTTT. Translating gives CASSQTGGRLTEAFF.

V and J are TRBV6-6 and TRBJ2-7; a weak D match, TRBD1 (6 bases). Trimming pared 7 bases from V and 5 bases from J, leaving 21 bases between. The CDR3 spans 15 residues. The V gene's germline CDR1 is MNHNY and CDR2 SVGAGI (reference sequence). The CDR3 region has the DNA TGTGCCAGCACCTTAGTGGGGGCTCGTCTCCACGAGCAGTACTTC. Residues: CASTLVGARLHEQYF.

The chain is built from TRBV5-1 and TRBJ1-2; 9 nucleotides align to TRBD1. In germline, CDR1 is SGHRS, CDR2 YFSETQ. V trimming: 1 base; J trimming: 5 bases; junction bases outside the gene matches: 15. CDR3 length equals 18 residues. The CDR3 region has the DNA TGCGCCAGCAGCTTGACGACGGACAGGGGTCCCGCGGGTTATGGCTACACCTTC. It is translated as CASSLTTDRGPAGYGYTF.

This clone occurred once. The chain couples TRBV27 to TRBJ2-3; 11 nucleotides match TRBD2. Germline-derived CDR1 and CDR2 are MNHEY and SMNVEV (reference sequence). The V segment lost 8 bases and the J segment 4 bases; nucleotides outside the gene matches: 11. CDR3 length: 16 amino acids. The CDR3 nucleotides read TGTGCCAGCCAACATCTAGCGGGGGGCGGGTCAGATACGCAGTATTTT. Its translation: CASQHLAGGGSDTQYF.

J is TRBJ1-5 and V is TRBV7-2; 7 bases agree with TRBD1. The CDR3 runs to 18 residues. The V gene's germline CDR1 is SGHTA and CDR2 FQGNSA. After removal of 6 bases from V and 0 bases from J, the junction contained 14 bases not matched to a gene. The CDR3: CASSSLGTAQYSNQPQHF. The DNA for the CDR3 is TGTGCCAGCAGTTCCCTGGGGACAGCACAATATAGCAATCAGCCCCAGCATTTT. Drawing the rest from reference TRBV7-2 and TRBJ1-5, the complete variable domain is GAGVSQSPSNKVTEKGKDVELRCDPISGHTALYWYRQSLGQGLEFLIYFQGNSAPDKSGLPSDRFSAERTGGSVSTLTIQRTQQEDSAVYLCASSSLGTAQYSNQPQHFGDGTRLSIL.

The chain links TRBV11-2 to TRBJ2-1; the match to TRBD2 covers 9 bases. The CDR3 spans 19 residues. Germline values: CDR1 SGHAT, CDR2 FQNNGV. Trimming cost V 3 bases and J 6 bases; bases outside gene matches: 18. The CDR3 DNA reads TGTGCCAGCAGCTTCGGGGGGCTAGCGGGGTTCATGGGGTTCAATGAGCAGTTCTTC. Residues: CASSFGGLAGFMGFNEQFF.

The rearrangement links TRBV19 to TRBJ1-5, with a weak D call TRBD1 (6 bases). The germline gives CDR1 LNHDA, CDR2 SQIVND (reference sequence). Trimming removed 6 bases from V and 2 bases from J, with 11 bases in between. The CDR3 length is 14 residues. The CDR3 DNA is TGTGCCAGTAGCCTGTCAGGGGGCAATCAGCCCCAGCATTTT. The encoded protein is CASSLSGGNQPQHF.

This clone has only one observation. The chain has TRBV6-4 and TRBJ1-5, with 10 bases that match TRBD1. There are 13 residues in the CDR3. V lost 8 bases to trimming and J lost 5 bases; unmatched junction nucleotides: 3. Germline V CDR1 and CDR2: MRHNA, SNTAGT. This chain's CDR3 is CASGQGGHQPQHF. The CDR3 DNA follows: TGTGCCAGCGGACAGGGGGGGCATCAGCCCCAGCATTTT.

The chain employs TRBV7-2 and TRBJ1-2; 7 nucleotides agree with TRBD1. Germline trimming cut 1 base from V and 5 bases from J; bases unmatched to any gene: 4. Germline-derived CDR1 and CDR2 are SGHTA and FQGNSA. The CDR3 has 14 residues. The CDR3 reads CASSLDRGAYGYTF. The CDR3, as DNA: TGTGCCAGCAGCTTAGACAGGGGAGCATATGGCTACACCTTC.

The chain links TRBV19 to TRBJ2-6; D is perhaps TRBD2 (6 bases). Germline V gene lookup returns CDR1 LNHDA and CDR2 SQIVND (reference sequence). The CDR3 is made up of 18 amino acids. With 5 bases removed from V and 0 bases from J, the gap between germline ends came to 17 bases. CDR3 protein: CASSPSGSTTSGANVLTF. In nucleotides, the CDR3 is TGTGCCAGTAGTCCCAGCGGGTCCACCACCTCTGGGGCCAACGTCCTGACTTTC.

The CDR3 DNA follows: TGTGCCAGCAGGGATTCCCCGATGCGGCGCGAATCGGAGCAGTACTTC. Translating gives CASRDSPMRRESEQYF. The chain employs TRBV7-9 and TRBJ2-7; no reliable D call. Trimming took off 6 bases at V and 7 bases at J, with 25 bases between the two ends. The CDR3 extends over 16 amino acids. CDR1 and CDR2 from the germline V gene are SEHNR and FQNEAQ (reference sequence).

This clone showed up just once. V and J are TRBV5-6 and TRBJ2-5; tentative D call: TRBD1 (6 bases). This CDR3 is 13 amino acids long. Germline V gene sequence: CDR1 SGHDT, CDR2 YYEEEE. With 5 bases removed from V and 1 base from J, the gap between germline ends came to 9 bases. The CDR3 bases are TGTGCCAGCAGGCGACAGGTCCAAGAGACCCAGTACTTC. This codes for CASRRQVQETQYF.

The genes are TRBV5-1 and TRBJ1-5; 10 nucleotides align to TRBD1. CDR1 SGHRS and CDR2 YFSETQ come from the germline V gene. This CDR3 is 15 amino acids long. V trimming: 6 bases; J trimming: 6 bases; junction bases outside the gene matches: 9. The CDR3 DNA reads as TGCGCCAGCACCGTGAACGACAGGGGGCTTCAGCCCCAGCATTTT. Translating it yields CASTVNDRGLQPQHF.